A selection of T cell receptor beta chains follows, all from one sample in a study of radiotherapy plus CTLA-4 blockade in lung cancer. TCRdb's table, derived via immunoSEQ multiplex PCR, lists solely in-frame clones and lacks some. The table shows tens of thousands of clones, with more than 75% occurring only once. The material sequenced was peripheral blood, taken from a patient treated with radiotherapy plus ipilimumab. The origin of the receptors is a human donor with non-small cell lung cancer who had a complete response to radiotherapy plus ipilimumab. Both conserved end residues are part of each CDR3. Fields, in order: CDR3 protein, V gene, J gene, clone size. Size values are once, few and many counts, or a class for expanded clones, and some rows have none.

CDR3: CASRGGQVYGYTF; V: TRBV2; J: TRBJ1-2; size: .
CDR3: CASSAGLADTGELFF; V: TRBV9; J: TRBJ2-2; size: .
CDR3: CASIHTGNSYNEQFF; V: TRBV7-9; J: TRBJ2-1; size: .
CDR3: CASSVRGLAGDRGGTDTQYF; V: TRBV9; J: TRBJ2-3; size: .
CDR3: CASSLELTSDQETQYF; V: TRBV5-6; J: TRBJ2-5; size: .
CDR3: CASSLSGGPQETQYF; V: TRBV6-1; J: TRBJ2-5; size: .
CDR3: CASSLYYRDPYNSPLHF; V: TRBV5-4; J: TRBJ1-6; size: .
CDR3: CASSQSVNTEAFF; V: TRBV14; J: TRBJ1-1; size: .
CDR3: CASTPSRDRVVELFF; V: TRBV19; J: TRBJ2-2; size: .
CDR3: CASSRGLEYNEQFF; V: TRBV11-2; J: TRBJ2-1; size: .
CDR3: CASAMERLESTNEKLFF; V: TRBV9; J: TRBJ1-4; size: .
CDR3: CASSFPRGLGQETQYF; V: TRBV5-4; J: TRBJ2-5; size: .
CDR3: CASSSRDRGKEGYGYTF; V: TRBV19; J: TRBJ1-2; size: .
CDR3: CASSESLGSSYNEQFF; V: TRBV10-1; J: TRBJ2-1; size: .
CDR3: CASSQESGTSGGAITGELFF; V: TRBV4-3; J: TRBJ2-2; size: .
CDR3: CAISQGAVYGYTF; V: TRBV6-5; J: TRBJ1-2; size: .
CDR3: CASSLPRGETGELFF; V: TRBV7-6; J: TRBJ2-2; size: .
CDR3: CASSLAGQGMGNTIYF; V: TRBV7-2; J: TRBJ1-3; size: .
CDR3: CASTTGVGANEKLFF; V: TRBV5-5; J: TRBJ1-4; size: .
CDR3: CASSLSGVNMNTEAFF; V: TRBV7-9; J: TRBJ1-1; size: .
CDR3: CASSGTGNPLTYNEQFF; V: TRBV7-9; J: TRBJ2-1; size: .
CDR3: CASSESGGATEAFF; V: TRBV25-1; J: TRBJ1-1; size: .
CDR3: CASSLSGQGAEAFF; V: TRBV27; J: TRBJ1-1; size: .
CDR3: CASSAIDRGGTEAFF; V: TRBV9; J: TRBJ1-1; size: .
CDR3: CASRLTVKGTEAFF; V: TRBV6-1; J: TRBJ1-1; size: few
CDR3: CASSPQAGGLDEQFF; V: TRBV7-2; J: TRBJ2-1; size: few
CDR3: CASSPLVSGVDKNIQYF; V: TRBV7-9; J: TRBJ2-4; size: few
CDR3: CASSFGNYGYTF; V: TRBV7-2; J: TRBJ1-2; size: .
CDR3: CSVLAGGSGDTQYF; V: TRBV29-1; J: TRBJ2-3; size: .
CDR3: CASSPRPQIYGYTF; V: TRBV18; J: TRBJ1-2; size: .
CDR3: CASSSPPEGNGYTF; V: TRBV5-1; J: TRBJ1-2; size: .
CDR3: CASSIGDRPNEKLFF; V: TRBV7-2; J: TRBJ1-4; size: .
CDR3: CASSPTGVNEQFF; V: TRBV28; J: TRBJ2-1; size: .
CDR3: CASSLVGRGPGGEQFF; V: TRBV5-4; J: TRBJ2-1; size: few
CDR3: CASSLAGGLAASDEQFF; V: TRBV5-1; J: TRBJ2-1; size: .
CDR3: CASSLVAPRIRNQPQHF; V: TRBV11-3; J: TRBJ1-5; size: .